This T cell receptor (beta chain) was sequenced in a study of T cells in placental villitis. Points from the study as a whole: Each placenta with villitis of unknown etiology had largely its own expanded clones. Especially in controls, some T cells may have come from decidua, not villi. Villitis of unknown etiology placentae had higher clonality than controls, median around 0.06 versus 0.006.

Sequencing used immunoSEQ v4. Measured with immunoSEQ multiplex PCR; TCRdb has only the in-frame clones, and not every one. The sample includes around 780 clones, 81% of them seen just once. Placentae with high-grade villitis of unknown etiology numbered around ten. Mothers with villitis of unknown etiology had significantly higher gravidity, parity and prior miscarriages than other groups. With 4 bases clipped from V and 5 bases from J, the junction kept 9 bases outside the gene matches. CDR1 and CDR2 (germline): SGHNT, YYREEE (reference sequence). The CDR3 runs 15 residues. As for this clone: Its antigen is unidentified.

This TCR was recovered from a human patient with villitis of unknown etiology; the placental T cells may come from both mother and fetus. The rearrangement links TRBV5-4 to TRBJ2-7; 10 nucleotides align to TRBD1. Sequencing input: placental tissue containing maternal and fetal cells. CDR3 amino acids: CASSPRTGGWNEQYF. The CDR3 DNA sequence: TGTGCCAGCAGCCCAAGGACAGGGGGTTGGAACGAGCAGTACTTC.